This T cell receptor beta chain is drawn from a study of blood T cell repertoires in COVID-19. Study background: In each case, the material was cDNA or gDNA derived from T cells, B-cell-depleted T cells, or PBMCs.

TCRdb's copy holds only in-frame clones and misses some; the assay was immunoSEQ multiplex PCR. The repertoire has 380,000 or so clones, 88% of them found once; the top ten carry approximately 2%. After removal of 3 bases from V and 0 bases from J, the junction contained 6 bases not matched to a gene. Germline values: CDR1 SGHRS, CDR2 YFSETQ. CDR3 length equals 16 residues. The TCR was taken from a woman in her thirties or forties with acute COVID-19. Sequencing was carried out using PBMCs or T cells enriched from blood (not recorded which). The V gene is TRBV5-1, the J gene TRBJ2-1; 7 positions agree with TRBD2. This CDR3 reads CASSSNGGSSYNEQFF. The CDR3 DNA reads TGCGCCAGCAGCTCAAACGGGGGGAGCTCCTACAATGAGCAGTTCTTC.